Sequencing of this TCR beta chain was carried out in a study of blood T cell repertoires in COVID-19. Deletions cut 1 base from V and 0 bases from J, with 10 bases between. There are 16 residues in the CDR3. CDR1 is SGHDN and CDR2 is FVKESK in the germline V gene. Sequencing used immunoSEQ multiplex PCR; TCRdb keeps in-frame clones, though not all of them. The sample lists approximately 290,000 clones; under 90% were seen once. Specimen: peripheral blood. The source is a woman under 40 with COVID-19, enrolled during active disease. The rearrangement uses TRBV14 and TRBJ1-3; D is undetermined. The CDR3 reads CASSQVFPSSGNTIYF. The CDR3 DNA is TGTGCCAGCAGCCAAGTATTCCCTAGCTCTGGAAACACCATATATTTT.